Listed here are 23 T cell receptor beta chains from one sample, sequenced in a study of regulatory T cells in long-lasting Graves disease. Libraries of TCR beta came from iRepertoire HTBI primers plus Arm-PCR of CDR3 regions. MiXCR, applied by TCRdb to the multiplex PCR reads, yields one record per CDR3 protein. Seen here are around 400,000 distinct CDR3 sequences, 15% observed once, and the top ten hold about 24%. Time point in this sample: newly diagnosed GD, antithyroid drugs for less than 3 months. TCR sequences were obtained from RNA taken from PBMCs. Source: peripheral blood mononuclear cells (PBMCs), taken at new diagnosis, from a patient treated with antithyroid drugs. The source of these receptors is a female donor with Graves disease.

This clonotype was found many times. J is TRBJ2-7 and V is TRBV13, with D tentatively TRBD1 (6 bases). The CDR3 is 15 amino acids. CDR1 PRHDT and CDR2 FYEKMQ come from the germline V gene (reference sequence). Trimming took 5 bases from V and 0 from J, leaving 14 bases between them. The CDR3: CASSVRGGYSYEQYF. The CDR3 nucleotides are TGTGCCAGCAGCGTCCGAGGGGGATACTCCTACGAGCAGTACTTC.

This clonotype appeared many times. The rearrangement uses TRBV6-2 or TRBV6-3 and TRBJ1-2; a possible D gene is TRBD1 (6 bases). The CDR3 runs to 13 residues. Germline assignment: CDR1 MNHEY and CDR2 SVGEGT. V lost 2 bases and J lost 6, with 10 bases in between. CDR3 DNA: TGTGCCAGCAGTTACGCAGGGGAGGATGGCTACACCTTC. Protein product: CASSYAGEDGYTF.

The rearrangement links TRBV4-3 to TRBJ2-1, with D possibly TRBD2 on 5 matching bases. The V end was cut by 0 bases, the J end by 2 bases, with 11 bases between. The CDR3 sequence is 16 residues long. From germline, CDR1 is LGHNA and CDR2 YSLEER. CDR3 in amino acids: CASSQEEAMTYNEQFF. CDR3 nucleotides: TGCGCCAGCAGCCAAGAGGAGGCTATGACCTACAATGAGCAGTTCTTC.

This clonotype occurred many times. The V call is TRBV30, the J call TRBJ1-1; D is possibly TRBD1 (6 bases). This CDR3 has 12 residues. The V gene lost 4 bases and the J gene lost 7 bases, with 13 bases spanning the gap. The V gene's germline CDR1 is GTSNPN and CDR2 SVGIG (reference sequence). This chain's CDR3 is CAWTQTGFEAFF. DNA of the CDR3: TGTGCCTGGACCCAGACAGGTTTTGAAGCTTTCTTT.

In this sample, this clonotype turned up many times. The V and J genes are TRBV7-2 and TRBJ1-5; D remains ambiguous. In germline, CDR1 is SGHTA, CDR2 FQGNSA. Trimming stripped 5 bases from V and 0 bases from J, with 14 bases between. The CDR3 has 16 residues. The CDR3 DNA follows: TGTGCCAGCAGCCATATACTGGGATATAGCAATCAGCCCCAGCATTTT. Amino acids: CASSHILGYSNQPQHF. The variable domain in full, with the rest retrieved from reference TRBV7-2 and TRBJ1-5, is GAGVSQSPSNKVTEKGKDVELRCDPISGHTALYWYRQSLGQGLEFLIYFQGNSAPDKSGLPSDRFSAERTGGSVSTLTIQRTQQEDSAVYLCASSHILGYSNQPQHFGDGTRLSIL.

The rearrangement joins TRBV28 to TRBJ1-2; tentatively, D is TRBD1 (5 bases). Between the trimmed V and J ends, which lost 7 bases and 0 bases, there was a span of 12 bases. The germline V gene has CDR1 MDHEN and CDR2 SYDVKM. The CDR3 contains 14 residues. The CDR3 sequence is CASIEGLSNYGYTF. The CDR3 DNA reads TGTGCCAGCATTGAGGGACTCTCTAACTATGGCTACACCTTC.

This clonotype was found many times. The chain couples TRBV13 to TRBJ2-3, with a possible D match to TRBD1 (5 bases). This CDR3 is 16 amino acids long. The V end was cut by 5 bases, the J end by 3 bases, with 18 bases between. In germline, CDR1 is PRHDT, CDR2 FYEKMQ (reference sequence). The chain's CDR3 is CASSPRTRGQTDTQYF. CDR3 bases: TGTGCCAGCAGCCCCCGGACAAGGGGTCAGACAGATACGCAGTATTTT.

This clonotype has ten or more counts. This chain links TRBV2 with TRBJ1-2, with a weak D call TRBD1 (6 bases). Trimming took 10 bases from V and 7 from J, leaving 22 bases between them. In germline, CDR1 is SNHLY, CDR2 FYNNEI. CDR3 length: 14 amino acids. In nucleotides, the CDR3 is TGTGCCACCGCCGAGACCTTTATAGGGGGTGGCTACACCTTC. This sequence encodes CATAETFIGGGYTF.

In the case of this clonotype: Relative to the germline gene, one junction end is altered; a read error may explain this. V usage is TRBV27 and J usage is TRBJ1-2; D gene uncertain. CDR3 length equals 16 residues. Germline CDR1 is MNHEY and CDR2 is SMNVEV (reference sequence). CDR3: CASRLAPPPHNYGYTF. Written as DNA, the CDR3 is TGTGCCAGCCGTTTAGCCCCCCCCCCTCACAACTATGGCTACACCTTC.

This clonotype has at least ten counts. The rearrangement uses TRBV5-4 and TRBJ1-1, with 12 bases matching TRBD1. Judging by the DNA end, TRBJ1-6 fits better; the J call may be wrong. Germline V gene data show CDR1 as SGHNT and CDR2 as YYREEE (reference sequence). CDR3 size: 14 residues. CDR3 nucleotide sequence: TGTGCCAGCAGCTGGGGACAGGGGGCGTCACCCCTCCACTTT. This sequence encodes CASSWGQGASPLHF.

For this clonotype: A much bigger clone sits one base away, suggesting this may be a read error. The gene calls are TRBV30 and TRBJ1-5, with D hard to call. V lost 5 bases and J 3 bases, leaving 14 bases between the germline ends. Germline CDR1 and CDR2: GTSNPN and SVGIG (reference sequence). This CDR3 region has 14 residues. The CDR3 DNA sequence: TGTGCCTGGGGGGTTTCAATTCCCAATCAGCCCCAGCATTTT. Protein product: CAWGVSIPNQPQHF.

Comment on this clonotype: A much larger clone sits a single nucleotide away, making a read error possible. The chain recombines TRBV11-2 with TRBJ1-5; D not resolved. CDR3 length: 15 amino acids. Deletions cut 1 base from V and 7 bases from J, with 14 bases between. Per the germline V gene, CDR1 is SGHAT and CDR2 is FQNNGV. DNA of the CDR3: TGTGCCAGCAGCTTAGCGGAGGGTTTCCAACAGCCCCAGCATTTT. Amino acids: CASSLAEGFQQPQHF.

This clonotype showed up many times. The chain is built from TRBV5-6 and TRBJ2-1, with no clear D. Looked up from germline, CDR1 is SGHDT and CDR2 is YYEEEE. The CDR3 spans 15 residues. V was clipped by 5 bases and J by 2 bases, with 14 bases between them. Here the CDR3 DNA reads TGTGCCAGCAGTTCAATTTGGACGGCCTACAATGAGCAGTTCTTC. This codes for CASSSIWTAYNEQFF.

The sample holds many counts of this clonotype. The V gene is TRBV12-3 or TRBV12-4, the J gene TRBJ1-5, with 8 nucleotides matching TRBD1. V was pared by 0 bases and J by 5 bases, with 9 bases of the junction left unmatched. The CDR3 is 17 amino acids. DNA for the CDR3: TGTGCCAGCAGTTTAGCCCATCGGACAGGGTCGGATCAGCCCCAGCATTTT. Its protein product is CASSLAHRTGSDQPQHF.

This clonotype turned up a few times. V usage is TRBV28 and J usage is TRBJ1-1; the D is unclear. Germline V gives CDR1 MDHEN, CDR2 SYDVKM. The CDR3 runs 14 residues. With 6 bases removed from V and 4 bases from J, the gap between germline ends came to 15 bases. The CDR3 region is CASRLPVSSTEAFF. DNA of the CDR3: TGTGCCAGCAGATTACCCGTCAGCAGCACTGAAGCTTTCTTT.

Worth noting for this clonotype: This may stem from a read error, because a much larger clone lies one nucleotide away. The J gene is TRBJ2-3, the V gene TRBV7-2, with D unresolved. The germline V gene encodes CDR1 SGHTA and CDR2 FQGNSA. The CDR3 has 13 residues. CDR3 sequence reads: CACSVARADTQYF. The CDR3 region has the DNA TGTGCCTGCAGCGTGGCCCGTGCAGATACGCAGTATTTT. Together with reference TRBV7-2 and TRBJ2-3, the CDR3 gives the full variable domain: GAGVSQSPSNKVTEKGKDVELRCDPISGHTALYWYRQSLGQGLEFLIYFQGNSAPDKSGLPSDRFSAERTGGSVSTLTIQRTQQEDSAVYLCACSVARADTQYFGPGTRLTVL.

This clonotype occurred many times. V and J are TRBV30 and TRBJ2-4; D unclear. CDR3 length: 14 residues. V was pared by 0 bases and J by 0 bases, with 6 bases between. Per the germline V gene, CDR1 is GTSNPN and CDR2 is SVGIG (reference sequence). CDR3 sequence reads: CAWSVGLAKNIQYF. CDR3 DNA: TGTGCCTGGAGTGTAGGGCTAGCCAAAAACATTCAGTACTTC.

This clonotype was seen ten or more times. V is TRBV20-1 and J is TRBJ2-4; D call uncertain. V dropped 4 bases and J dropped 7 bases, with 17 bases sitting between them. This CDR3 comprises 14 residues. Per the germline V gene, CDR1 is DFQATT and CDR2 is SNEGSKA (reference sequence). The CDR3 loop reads CSAKRGPGRNIQYF. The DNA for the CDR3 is TGCAGTGCTAAACGAGGACCGGGCCGGAACATTCAGTACTTC.

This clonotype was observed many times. The CDR3 nucleotides are TGTGCCAGCAGTTACTCGACAGGGGCGGGAGGCAAAAACATTCAGTACTTC. Residues: CASSYSTGAGGKNIQYF. This rearrangement joins TRBV6-5 to TRBJ2-4, with D perhaps assigned TRBD1 or TRBD2 (8 bases each). The CDR3 is made up of 17 amino acids. Trimming took off 0 bases at V and 3 bases at J, with 15 bases between the two ends. CDR1 MNHEY and CDR2 SVGAGI come from the germline V gene.

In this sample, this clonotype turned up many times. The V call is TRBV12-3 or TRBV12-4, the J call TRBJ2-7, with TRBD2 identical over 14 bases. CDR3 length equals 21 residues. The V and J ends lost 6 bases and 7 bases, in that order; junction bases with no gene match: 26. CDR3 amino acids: CASSPDPGLAGGWRGVREQYF. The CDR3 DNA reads TGTGCCAGCAGCCCCGACCCCGGACTAGCGGGAGGATGGAGAGGGGTTAGGGAGCAGTACTTC.

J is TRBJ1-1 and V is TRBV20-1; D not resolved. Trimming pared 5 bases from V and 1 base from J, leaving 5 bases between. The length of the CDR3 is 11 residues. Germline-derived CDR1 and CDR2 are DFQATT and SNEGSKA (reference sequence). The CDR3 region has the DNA TGCAGTGCTCCACCGAACACTGAAGCTTTCTTT. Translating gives CSAPPNTEAFF.

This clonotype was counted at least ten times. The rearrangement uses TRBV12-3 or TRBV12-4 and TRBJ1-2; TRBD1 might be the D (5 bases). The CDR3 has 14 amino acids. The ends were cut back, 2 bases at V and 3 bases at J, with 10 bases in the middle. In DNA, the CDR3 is TGTGCCAGCAGTTTATGGGGCAGCCACTATGGCTACACCTTC. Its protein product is CASSLWGSHYGYTF.

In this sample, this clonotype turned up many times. The CDR3 protein is CASSYRELRMNTEAFF. The CDR3 DNA reads TGTGCCAGCAGTTATAGAGAACTTCGAATGAACACTGAAGCTTTCTTT. V gene TRBV27 combines with J gene TRBJ1-1; D remains ambiguous. Trimming left V 4 bases short and J 0 bases short, with 15 bases between. The CDR3 sequence is 16 residues long. Germline CDR1 and CDR2: MNHEY and SMNVEV (reference sequence).